This T cell receptor beta chain derives from a study of somatic mutations in cytotoxic T cells in rheumatoid arthritis. Whole-study context: Patient blood (about 30 ml EDTA) was taken immediately after diagnosis and before treatment.

The CDR3 is 14 residues long. Trimming took 6 bases from V and 1 from J; bases not matched to a gene: 2. Germline V gene data show CDR1 as MNHEY and CDR2 as SMNVEV (reference sequence). Separation of CD4+ and CD8+ cells was performed by positive magnetic bead selection, and purity was verified by flow cytometry. Profiling relied on immunoSEQ multiplex PCR, and the TCRdb table lists in-frame clones only, not all of them. The data show 15,000 to 20,000 clones, 75% to 90% seen once. The chain joins TRBV27 to TRBJ2-2, with 7 bases fitting TRBD2. The sample consisted of CD8+ T cells sorted from blood. The sequence was collected from an adult with rheumatoid arthritis. The CDR3 sequence: CASSLAVNTGELFF. CDR3 in DNA: TGTGCCAGCAGCCTAGCGGTGAACACCGGGGAGCTGTTTTTT.